This T cell receptor beta chain was recovered during a study of cytomegalovirus exposure and HLA in healthy donors. General observations from the study: Presence/absence analyses took donor sequencing depth as roughly uniform. A later analysis reportedly found that, within productive TCRs, an Asian-associated ancestry cluster had fewer N-insertions than the mean observed across the roughly 670 donors. Sequencing likely generated an artifact that appeared as a cluster of highly shared sequence variants. A missense DCLRE1C variant was associated with V- and J-gene trimming of TCR beta chains in a later analysis, and an independent cohort replicated the association.

Per the germline V gene, CDR1 is MNHNS and CDR2 is SASEGT. Trimming left V 6 bases short and J 4 bases short, with 16 bases between. The CDR3 loop spans 14 amino acids. About this clone: As yet, its antigen is unknown.

In the PCR, 60 Vbeta and 13 Jbeta primers were used. Some clones are missing from TCRdb's copy, which holds only in-frame ones; the method was immunoSEQ multiplex PCR. The repertoire holds some 140,000 clones, with around 75% as singletons. The origin of this receptor is a man between 35 and 55 years old in good health and CMV-seronegative. This chain links TRBV6-1 with TRBJ2-7, with D possibly being TRBD2 (6 bases). Sequencing input: PBMCs. CDR3 in DNA: TGTGCCAGCAGCTTGGCGGGGCAGGGTTACGAGCAGTACTTC. Protein: CASSLAGQGYEQYF.